Sequencing of this T cell receptor beta chain was carried out in a study of T-cell memory formation after mild COVID-19 (dated by TCRdb to the early 2020s). For the wider study: TCR sequence clusters from the two donors were largely donor specific. The cohort comprised two young, previously healthy adult volunteers, one female and one male. In two donors, T-cell clones that expanded and contracted after mild COVID-19 were tracked by sequencing TCRalpha and TCRbeta repertoires over time.

The investigation overall reported the following: The study included only a couple of mild cases, and larger cohorts that include severe cases with pre-infection samples were judged to be necessary. Contracting CD4+ clones turned up mainly in the CM and EM memory subsets, whereas EMRA was where CD8+ clones were enriched. Clones that contracted from day 15 to 85 showed balanced CD4/CD8 phenotypes, whereas a second wave of clones that expanded from day 15 to 37 leaned towards CD4+. Some responding clones were detected in pre-infection memory, which suggested that pre-existing cross-reactive memory T cells had joined the SARS-CoV-2 response. The second-wave clones that peaked on day 37 were not confirmed to be SARS-CoV-2 specific.

Reading from cysteine to phenylalanine, the CDR3 counts 14 amino acids. The retained sequence is limited to the CDR3, 42 bases, with the frame set at the first base. V gives up 7 bases and J gives up 2 bases, and the segment between their germline ends measures 12 bases. The germline V gene encodes CDR1 KGHDR and CDR2 SFDVKD. Ficoll-Paque density gradient centrifugation was used to isolate PBMCs. A note on this clonotype: What this receptor recognizes is not known. Qualities for individual bases were not recorded, and no much larger clone is one base off.

Sequencer: Illumina NovaSeq 6000. TCRalpha and TCRbeta cDNA libraries were built by 5'RACE with constant-segment primers, adding sample barcodes and unique molecular identifiers. Trizol reagent was used to extract RNA from every sample. Libraries were amplified in two PCR steps, with a second sample barcode and Illumina TruSeq adapters added in the second step. The libraries were sequenced on an Illumina NovaSeq using 2 x 150 bp paired-end reads. For the original study's pipeline: With migec v1.2.7, reads were demultiplexed and then collapsed into UMI-guided consensus sequences. Using mixcr v2.1.11, UMI consensuses were aligned to TRA and TRB V and J templates and then assembled into clonotypes. A clonotype was counted as expanded or contracted only when both edgeR and NoisET called the clonotype significant, with the noise models trained on biological replicates. For edgeR calls, a false discovery rate-adjusted p below 0.01 and a log2 fold-change threshold of 1 were applied. As an exploratory analysis of dynamics, max-normalized trajectories of the 1000 most abundant clonotypes were examined with PCA combined with hierarchical clustering. Separately sequenced CD4+ and CD8+ repertoires were used to assign the CD4 or CD8 phenotype of responding clones. TCRdb reran the public reads through fastp at Q25 and MiXCR, keeping productive beta chains. A single entry per CDR3 protein holds the most common genes and DNA from its merged rows. The authors' filters were not applied to this entry. The sample has 120,000 or so distinct CDR3 sequences on record, about 6.5% of them singletons. The ten largest account for over 2% of the sample.

The source of this sequence is an adult woman who had mild COVID-19 (a few samples of this study predate the infection). The sample titles of this study are shuffled in the database, so cell type and time point are left out; the donor was told from shared clones. Input material: PBMCs or a T cell subset sorted from them (not recorded which). The chain is encoded by TRBV24-1 joined to TRBJ2-3; the D gene is perhaps TRBD1, on 6 matching bases. The CDR3 protein is CATRSTGSTDTQYF. The DNA sequence follows: TGTGCCACCAGATCGACAGGATCCACAGATACGCAGTATTTT.